This T cell receptor (beta chain) was retrieved from a study of T-cell memory formation after mild COVID-19. This clonotype showed up many times. TCRdb re-analysed the 5' RACE reads in MiXCR, keeping a single row per CDR3 protein. The table includes 85,000 to 130,000 distinct CDR3 sequences, around 10% detected once. V dropped 1 base and J dropped 0 bases, with 4 bases sitting between them. This CDR3 has 14 residues. Germline V lookup: CDR1 SEHNR, CDR2 FQNEAQ (reference sequence). V usage is TRBV7-9 and J usage is TRBJ2-1, with D unresolved. The receptor comes from a man in his late teens or twenties who had mild COVID-19 (a few samples of this study predate the infection). Cell type and time point are not known. The sample taken for sequencing was PBMCs or a T cell subset sorted from them (not recorded which). CDR3 DNA sequence: TGTGCCAGCAGCTTAGACTCCTCCTACAATGAGCAGTTCTTC. As protein: CASSLDSSYNEQFF.